This T cell receptor (beta chain) was found in a study of CD8 T cells in ankylosing spondylitis. The trim removed 2 bases at V and 0 bases at J, leaving 6 bases unmatched. The CDR3 length is 18 residues. Germline CDR1 reads LGHNA; CDR2 reads YSLEER. Using its own MiXCR run on the 5' RACE reads, TCRdb lists one record per CDR3 protein. The sample lists 330,000 or so distinct CDR3 sequences, approximately 8.2% seen once, with 14% to 15% in the top ten. Notes on this clonotype: The target antigen is unknown.

Study results and caveats: Certain motif variants had earlier appeared in reactive arthritis synovial fluid and blood. There was a TCR beta motif, made of several highly homologous variants, that appeared characteristic of ankylosing spondylitis blood.

The V gene is TRBV4-3, the J gene TRBJ2-6; TRBD1 aligns across 8 bases. Material for sequencing was blood, either unsorted or a sorted T cell fraction (not recorded which). The clonotype originates from a male donor with ankylosing spondylitis. The CDR3 DNA is TGCGCCAGCAGCCAAAGGGGGGACAGGCACTCTGGGGCCAACGTCCTGACTTTC. Protein: CASSQRGDRHSGANVLTF.